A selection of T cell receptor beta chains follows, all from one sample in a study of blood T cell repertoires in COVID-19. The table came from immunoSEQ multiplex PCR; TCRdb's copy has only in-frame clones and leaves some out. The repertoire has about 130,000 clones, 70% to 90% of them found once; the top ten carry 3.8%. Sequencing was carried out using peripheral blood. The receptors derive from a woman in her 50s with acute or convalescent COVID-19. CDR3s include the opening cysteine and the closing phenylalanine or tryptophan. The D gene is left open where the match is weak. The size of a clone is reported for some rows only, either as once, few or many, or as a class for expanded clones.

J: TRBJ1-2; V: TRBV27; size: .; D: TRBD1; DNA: TGTGCCAGCAGTTTATTAGGGGGCGGGGGCTACACCTTC; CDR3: CASSLLGGGGYTF
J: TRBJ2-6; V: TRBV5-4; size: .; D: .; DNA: TGTGCCAGCAGCAGAGACAGGTTCGGTGGGGCCAACGTCCTGACTTTC; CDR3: CASSRDRFGGANVLTF
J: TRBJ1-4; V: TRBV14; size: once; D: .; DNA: TGTGCCAGCAGCCCCCTGGGAGCTGCAACTAATGAAAAACTGTTTTTT; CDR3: CASSPLGAATNEKLFF
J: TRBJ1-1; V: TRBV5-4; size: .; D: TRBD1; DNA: TGTGCCAGCAACTTAGGGGGCGCCAGGAACACTGAAGCTTTCTTT; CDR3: CASNLGGARNTEAFF
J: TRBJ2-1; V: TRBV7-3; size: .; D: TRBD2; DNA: TGTGCCAGCAGCTCTAGCGGGCCGACTTACGGTGAGCAGTTCTTC; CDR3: CASSSSGPTYGEQFF
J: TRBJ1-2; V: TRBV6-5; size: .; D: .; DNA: TGTGCCAGCAGAAGCGGGAGCCCGGGAGGCTACACCTTC; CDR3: CASRSGSPGGYTF
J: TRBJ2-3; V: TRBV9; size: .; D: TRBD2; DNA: TGTGCCAGCAGCCTGGGACTAGCGGGGGGCTCAGATACGCAGTATTTT; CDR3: CASSLGLAGGSDTQYF
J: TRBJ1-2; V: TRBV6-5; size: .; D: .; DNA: TGTGCCAGCAGGCGGGACCGTAACTATGGCTACACCTTC; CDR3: CASRRDRNYGYTF
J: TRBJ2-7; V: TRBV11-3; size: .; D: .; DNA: TGTGCCAGCCGCGTAGAAGGGGGTCGCGAGCAGTACTTC; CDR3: CASRVEGGREQYF
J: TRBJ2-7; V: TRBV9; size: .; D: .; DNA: TGTGCCAGCAGCTTAACAGGGTATGTTAGTGGGGAGCAGTACTTC; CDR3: CASSLTGYVSGEQYF
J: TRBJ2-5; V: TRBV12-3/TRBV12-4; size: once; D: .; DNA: TGTGCCAGCAGGGCCACAGGGACGGAGACCCAGTACTTC; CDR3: CASRATGTETQYF
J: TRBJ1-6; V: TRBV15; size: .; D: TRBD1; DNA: TGTGCCACCAGCAGAGGGACAGGGGGCTCACCCCTCCACTTT; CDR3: CATSRGTGGSPLHF
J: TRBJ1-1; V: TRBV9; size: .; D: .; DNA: TGTGCCAGCAGTGCACAGGGAACTGAAGCTTTCTTT; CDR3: CASSAQGTEAFF
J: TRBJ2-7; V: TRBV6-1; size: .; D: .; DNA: TGTGCCAGCAGTGAAGCGCCCCGTGGGGGGGAGCAGTACTTC; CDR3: CASSEAPRGGEQYF
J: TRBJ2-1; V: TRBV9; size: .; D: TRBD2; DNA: TGTGCCAGCAGCGTATCGGCTAGCGGGGGCTACAATGAGCAGTTCTTC; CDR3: CASSVSASGGYNEQFF
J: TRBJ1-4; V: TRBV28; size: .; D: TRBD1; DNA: TGTGCCAGCAGGGCCTCGCCGGGACAGGGGGAAGACCCTAATGAAAAACTGTTTTTT; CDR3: CASRASPGQGEDPNEKLFF
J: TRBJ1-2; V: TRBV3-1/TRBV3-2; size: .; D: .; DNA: TGTGCCAGCAGCCAAGGCAGGGGCAGCTATGGCTACACCTTC; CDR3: CASSQGRGSYGYTF
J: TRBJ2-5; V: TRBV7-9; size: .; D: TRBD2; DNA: TGTGCCAGCAGTCCCGGGACTAGCGCACAAGAGACCCAGTACTTC; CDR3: CASSPGTSAQETQYF
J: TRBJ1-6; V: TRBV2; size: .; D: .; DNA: TGTGCCAGCAGTTCTGGACAGCCCTATAATTCACCCCTCCACTTT; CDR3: CASSSGQPYNSPLHF
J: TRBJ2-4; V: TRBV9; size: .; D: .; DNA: TGTGCCAGCAGCGTGGGGCAGGGAGGAAACATTCAGTACTTC; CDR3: CASSVGQGGNIQYF
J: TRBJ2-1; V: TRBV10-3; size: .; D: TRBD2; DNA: TGTGCCATCAGTGCCGGGACTAGCGGGCCATACAATGAGCAGTTCTTC; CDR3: CAISAGTSGPYNEQFF
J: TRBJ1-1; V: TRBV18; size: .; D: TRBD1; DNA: TGTGCCAGCTCACCTCTGACAGGGCCCACTGAAGCTTTCTTT; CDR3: CASSPLTGPTEAFF
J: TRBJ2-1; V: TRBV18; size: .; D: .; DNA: TGTGCCAGCTCATCGCTGGGGGGCAATGAGCAGTTCTTC; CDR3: CASSSLGGNEQFF
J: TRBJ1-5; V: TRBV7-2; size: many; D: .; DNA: TGTGCCAGCAGCCCCCTCAATCAGCCCCAGCATTTT; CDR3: CASSPLNQPQHF
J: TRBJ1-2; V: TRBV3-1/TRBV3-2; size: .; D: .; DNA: TGTGCCAGCAGCCAAGTGTTCAACAATGGCTACACCTTC; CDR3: CASSQVFNNGYTF
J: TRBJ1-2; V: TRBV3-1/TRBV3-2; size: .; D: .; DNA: TGTGCCAGCAGCCCCCCGGGACACTACTATGGCTACACCTTC; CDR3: CASSPPGHYYGYTF
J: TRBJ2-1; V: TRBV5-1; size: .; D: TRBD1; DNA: TGCGCCAGCAGCGCTACGCCCGACGGGACAGGGGTCAATGAGCAGTTCTTC; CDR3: CASSATPDGTGVNEQFF
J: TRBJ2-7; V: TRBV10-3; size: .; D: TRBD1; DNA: TGTGCCATCAGTGGGACAGGGGTCCACGAGCAGTACTTC; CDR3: CAISGTGVHEQYF
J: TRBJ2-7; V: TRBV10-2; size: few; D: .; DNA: TGCGCCAGCAGGGGGAGAGACTCCTACGAGCAGTACTTC; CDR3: CASRGRDSYEQYF
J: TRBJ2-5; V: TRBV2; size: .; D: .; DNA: TGTGCCAGCAGTGAATCGGTTCAAGAGACCCAGTACTTC; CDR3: CASSESVQETQYF
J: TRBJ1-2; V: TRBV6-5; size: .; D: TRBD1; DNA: TGTGCCAGCAGTTTCGGACAGGGGACCTATGGCTACACCTTC; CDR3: CASSFGQGTYGYTF
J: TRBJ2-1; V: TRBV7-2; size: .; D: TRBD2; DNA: TGTGCCAGCAGTCTACCCCCGGGACTAGAGCAGTTCTTC; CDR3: CASSLPPGLEQFF
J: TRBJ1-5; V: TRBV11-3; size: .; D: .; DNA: TGTGCCAGCAGCTTAGGATCAGTGCCCCAGCATTTT; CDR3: CASSLGSVPQHF
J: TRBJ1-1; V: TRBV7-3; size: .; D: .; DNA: TGTGCCAGCAGTGACACAGGAAATCCTAAAGCTTTCTTT; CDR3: CASSDTGNPKAFF
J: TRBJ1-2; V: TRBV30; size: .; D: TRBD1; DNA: TGTGCCACGGGACAGGGCTATGGCTACACCTTC; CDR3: CATGQGYGYTF
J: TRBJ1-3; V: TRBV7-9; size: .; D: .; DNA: TGTGCCAGCAGCTTAACTACTGGAAACACCATATATTTT; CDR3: CASSLTTGNTIYF
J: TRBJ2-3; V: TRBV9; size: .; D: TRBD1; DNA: TGTGCCAGCAGCTCCGCCGGGACAGGGGGCACAGATACGCAGTATTTT; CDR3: CASSSAGTGGTDTQYF
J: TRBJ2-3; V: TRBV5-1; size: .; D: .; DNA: TGCGCCAGCAGCTTAACGGGGAATACGCAGTATTTT; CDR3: CASSLTGNTQYF
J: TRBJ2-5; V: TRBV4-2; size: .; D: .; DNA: TGTGCCAGCAGCCAAGACAGCAGGGCCGAGACCCAGTACTTC; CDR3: CASSQDSRAETQYF
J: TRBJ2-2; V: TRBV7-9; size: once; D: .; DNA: TGTGCCAGCAGGCGCGGGCACACCGGGGAGCTGTTTTTT; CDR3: CASRRGHTGELFF
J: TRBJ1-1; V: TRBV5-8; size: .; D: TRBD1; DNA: TGTGCCAGCAGCCGGGGGGACAGGGGGGTTGGAACTGAAGCTTTCTTT; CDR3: CASSRGDRGVGTEAFF
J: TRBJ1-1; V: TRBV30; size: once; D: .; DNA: TGTGCCTGGACGATCGCTAGGAACACTGAAGCTTTCTTT; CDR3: CAWTIARNTEAFF
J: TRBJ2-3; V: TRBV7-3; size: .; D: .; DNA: TGTGCCAGCAGCTTAGACGGGGATAGCACAGATACGCAGTATTTT; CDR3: CASSLDGDSTDTQYF
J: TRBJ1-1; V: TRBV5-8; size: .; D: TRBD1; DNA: TGTGCCAGCAGACTAGACAGGGCGAACACTGAAGCTTTCTTT; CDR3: CASRLDRANTEAFF
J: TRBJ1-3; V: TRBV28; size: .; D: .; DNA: TGTGCCAGCAGAAGTACAGGAGACACCATATATTTT; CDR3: CASRSTGDTIYF
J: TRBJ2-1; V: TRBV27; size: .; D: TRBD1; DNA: TGTGCCAGCAGTTTCTGGGACAGGGTTCGCAATGAGCAGTTCTTC; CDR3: CASSFWDRVRNEQFF
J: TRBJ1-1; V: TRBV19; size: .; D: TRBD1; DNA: TGTGCCAGTAGTTCTAGGACAGGGAGTGCTTTCTTT; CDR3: CASSSRTGSAFF
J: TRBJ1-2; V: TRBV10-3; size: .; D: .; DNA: TGTGCCACCGCCTTAGACAGCCAAACTTCTAACTATGGCTACACCTTC; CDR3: CATALDSQTSNYGYTF
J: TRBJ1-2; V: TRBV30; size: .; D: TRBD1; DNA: TGTGCCTGGAGTGAGGGACAGACCATTTCTAACTATGGCTACACCTTC; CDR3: CAWSEGQTISNYGYTF
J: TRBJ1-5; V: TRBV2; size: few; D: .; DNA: TGTGCCAGCACCTTTTTTACAGGGAGCAATCAGCCCCAGCATTTT; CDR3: CASTFFTGSNQPQHF
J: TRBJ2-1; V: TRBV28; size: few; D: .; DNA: TGTGCCAGCACCGATAGCGGAGGGGGCTATGAGCAGTTCTTC; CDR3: CASTDSGGGYEQFF
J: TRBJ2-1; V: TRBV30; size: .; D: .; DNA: TGTGCCTGGAGTAATATTAATGAGCAGTTCTTC; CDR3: CAWSNINEQFF
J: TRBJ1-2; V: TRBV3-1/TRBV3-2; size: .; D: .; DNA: TGTGCCAGCACCGGGGGTTATGGCTACACCTTC; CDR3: CASTGGYGYTF
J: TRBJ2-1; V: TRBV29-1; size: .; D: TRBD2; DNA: TGCAGCGCACCTAAGGGCGGGAGAAATGAGCAGTTCTTC; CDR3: CSAPKGGRNEQFF
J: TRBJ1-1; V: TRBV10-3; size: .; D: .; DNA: TGTGCCATCCCAGGGGTACCGGTGGTTCACACTGAAGCTTTCTTT; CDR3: CAIPGVPVVHTEAFF
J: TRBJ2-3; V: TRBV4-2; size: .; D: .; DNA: TGTGCCAGCAGCCATTCGATGGGACTGTCTAGCACAGATACGCAGTATTTT; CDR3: CASSHSMGLSSTDTQYF
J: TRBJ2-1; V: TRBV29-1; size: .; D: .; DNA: TGCAGCTTCCGTGGACTAAACTACAATGAGCAGTTCTTC; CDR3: CSFRGLNYNEQFF